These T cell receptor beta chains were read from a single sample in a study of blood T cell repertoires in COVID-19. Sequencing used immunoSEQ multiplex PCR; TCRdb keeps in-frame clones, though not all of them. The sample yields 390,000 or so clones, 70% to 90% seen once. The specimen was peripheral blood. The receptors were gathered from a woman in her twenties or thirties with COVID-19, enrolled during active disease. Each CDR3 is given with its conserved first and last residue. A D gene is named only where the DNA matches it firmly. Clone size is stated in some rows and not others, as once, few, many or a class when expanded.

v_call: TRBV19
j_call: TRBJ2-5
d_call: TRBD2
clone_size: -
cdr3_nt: TGTGCCAGTAGTATCGTCCGAGCCCTGGAGCGGGGGGTTGACTTTGAGACCCAGTACTTC
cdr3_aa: CASSIVRALERGVDFETQYF

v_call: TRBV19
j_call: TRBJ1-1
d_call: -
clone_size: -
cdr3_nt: TGTGCCAGTAGTACCGTACAGTTAGGGAACACTGAAGCTTTCTTT
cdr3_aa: CASSTVQLGNTEAFF

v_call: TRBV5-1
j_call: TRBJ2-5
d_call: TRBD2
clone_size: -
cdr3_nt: TGCGCCAGCAGCTCACGTAGCGGGAGGGGGGAGTCCCAAGAGACCCAGTACTTC
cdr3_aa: CASSSRSGRGESQETQYF

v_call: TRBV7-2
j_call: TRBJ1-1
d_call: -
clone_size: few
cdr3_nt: TGTGCCAGCAGCTTAGATCGGTGGAACACTGAAGCTTTCTTT
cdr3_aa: CASSLDRWNTEAFF

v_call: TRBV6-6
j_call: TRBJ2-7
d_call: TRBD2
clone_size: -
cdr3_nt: TGTGCCAGCAGTCCCCTAGCGGGGGGGGGTGCGTTTGTGGAGCAGTACTTC
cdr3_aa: CASSPLAGGGAFVEQYF

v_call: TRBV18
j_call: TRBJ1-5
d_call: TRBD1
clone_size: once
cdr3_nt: TGTGCCAGCTCACCTGGACAGGCATCAGATCAGCCCCAGCATTTT
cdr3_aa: CASSPGQASDQPQHF

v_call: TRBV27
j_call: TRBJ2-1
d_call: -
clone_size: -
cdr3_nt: TGTGCCAGCGCCCTGGCGGAGTATAATGAGCAGTTCTTC
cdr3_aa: CASALAEYNEQFF

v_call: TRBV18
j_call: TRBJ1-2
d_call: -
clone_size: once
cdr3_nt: TGTGCCAGCTCACCAACACAGCAGCTCTATGGCTACACCTTC
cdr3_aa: CASSPTQQLYGYTF

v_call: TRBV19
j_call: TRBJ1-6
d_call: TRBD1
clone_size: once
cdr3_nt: TGTGCCAGTAGTGAGGCAGGGGGAGGTTCACCCCTCCACTTT
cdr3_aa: CASSEAGGGSPLHF

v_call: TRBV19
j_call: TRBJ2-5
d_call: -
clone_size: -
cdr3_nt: TGTGCCAGTAGTATAGTGGCCAGGCAAGAGACCCAGTACTTC
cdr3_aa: CASSIVARQETQYF

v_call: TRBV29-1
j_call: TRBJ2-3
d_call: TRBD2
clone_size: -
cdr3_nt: TGCAGCGTTGCGGCGGGAGATGGGGATACGCAGTATTTT
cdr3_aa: CSVAAGDGDTQYF

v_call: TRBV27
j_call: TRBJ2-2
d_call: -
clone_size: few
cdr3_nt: TGTGCCAGCAACCAAAAGGGGGCGAACACCGGGGAGCTGTTTTTT
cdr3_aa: CASNQKGANTGELFF

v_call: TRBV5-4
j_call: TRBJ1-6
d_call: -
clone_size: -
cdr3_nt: TGTGCCAGCCAGAGGGGGGGGGCAATGAATTCACCCCTCCACTTT
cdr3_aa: CASQRGGAMNSPLHF

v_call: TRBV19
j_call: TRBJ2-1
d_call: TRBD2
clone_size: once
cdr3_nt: TGTGCCAGTAGTATAGTGGCGGGAGGGGACTACAATGAGCAGTTCTTC
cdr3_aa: CASSIVAGGDYNEQFF

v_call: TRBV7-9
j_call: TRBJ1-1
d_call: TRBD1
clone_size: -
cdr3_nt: TGTGCCAGCAGCCGCGCTACAGGGGCCTCGAACACTGAAGCTTTCTTT
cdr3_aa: CASSRATGASNTEAFF

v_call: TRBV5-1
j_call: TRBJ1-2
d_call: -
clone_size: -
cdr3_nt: TGCGCCAGCAGCTTGGCCCCGGAAATTGGAGGTGGCTACACCTTC
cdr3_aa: CASSLAPEIGGGYTF